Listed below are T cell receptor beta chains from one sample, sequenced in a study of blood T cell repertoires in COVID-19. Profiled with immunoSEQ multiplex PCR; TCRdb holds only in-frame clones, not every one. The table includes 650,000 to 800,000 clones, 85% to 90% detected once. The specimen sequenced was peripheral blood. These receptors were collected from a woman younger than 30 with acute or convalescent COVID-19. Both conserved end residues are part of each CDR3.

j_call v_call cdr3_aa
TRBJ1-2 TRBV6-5 CASTRGAGYTF
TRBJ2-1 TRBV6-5 CASTSRQGSYNEQFF
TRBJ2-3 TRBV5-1 CASSSTSGTDTQYF
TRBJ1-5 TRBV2 CASSPRDRGRQPQHF
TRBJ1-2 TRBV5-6 CASSLTSGSVTF
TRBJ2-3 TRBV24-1 CATSDSGSPTDTQYF
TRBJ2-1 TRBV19 CASSIRNTGEQFF
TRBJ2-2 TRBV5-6 CASSLPAGPNTGELFF
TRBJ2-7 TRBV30 CAWGGQGAFYEQYF
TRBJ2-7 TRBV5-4 CASSPGLGDRVNEQYF
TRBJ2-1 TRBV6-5 CASSSTSGYNNEQFF
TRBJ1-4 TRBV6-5 CASSYSSGTELFF
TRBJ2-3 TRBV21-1 CASTEAGGGADTQYF
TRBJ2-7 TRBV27 CASSFQFASGGAGIPYEQYF
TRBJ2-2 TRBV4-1 CASSQDSGIGELFF
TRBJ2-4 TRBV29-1 CSVGQGLTKNIQYF
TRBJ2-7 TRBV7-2 CASSLVGGSSYEQYF
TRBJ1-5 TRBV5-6 CASSEQNNQPQHF
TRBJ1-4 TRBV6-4 CASSDTGGTNEKLFF
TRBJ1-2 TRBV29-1 CSVGGWDGYTF
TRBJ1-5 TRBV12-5 CASGTGTGGNQPQHF
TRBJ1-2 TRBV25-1 CAGGETYGYTF
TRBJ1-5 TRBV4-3 CASSQVAGYNQPQHF
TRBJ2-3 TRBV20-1 CSASTSGGRGIREDTQYF
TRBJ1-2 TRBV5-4 CASSFWGPWNGYTF
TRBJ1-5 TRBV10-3 CAIGPDSLQPQHF
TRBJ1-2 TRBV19 CASNIPGQGYYGYTF
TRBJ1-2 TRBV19 CASSPREAYTNYGYTF
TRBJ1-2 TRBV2 CASRRQDYTF
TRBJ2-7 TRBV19 CASTPKGVGEQYF
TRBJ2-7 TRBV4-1 CASSPFLAGSLLEQYF
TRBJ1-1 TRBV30 CAYLWGRSTEAFF
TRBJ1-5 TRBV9 CASSVGEGFNQPQHF
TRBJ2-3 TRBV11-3 CASSLRAGGTDTQYF
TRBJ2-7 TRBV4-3 CASSQDPAGGTYEQYF
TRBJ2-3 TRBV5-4 CASSSRGGSTDTQYF
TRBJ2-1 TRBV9 CASRGQGSNEQFF
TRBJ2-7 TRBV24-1 CATSDRLAGGHEQYF
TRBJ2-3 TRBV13 CASSSGGWEVADTQYF
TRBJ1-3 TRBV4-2 CASSQNRAPGNTIYF
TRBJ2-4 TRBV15 CATSRGGGNRVAKNIQYF
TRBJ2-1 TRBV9 CASSPRGPSGGDNEQFF